The 4 T cell receptor beta chains below all came from one sample that was sequenced in a study of blood T cell repertoires in COVID-19 (TCRdb year 2020). The method behind the library was the immunoSEQ multiplex PCR assay. TCRdb took this table from immuneACCESS and kept in-frame rearrangements with V and J called. Such tables lack part of the clones; where checked against another copy, unresolved V genes explain under half of the gap, and the rest is unexplained. The table for this sample lists under 200,000 clones; around 82% of them were counted only once. Roughly 11% of the sample lies in the top ten. Sequenced: peripheral blood. The receptors were gathered from a man between 65 and 80 years old with active or convalescent COVID-19.

The chain links TRBV7-3 to TRBJ2-6, with 10 bases fitting TRBD2. This CDR3 has 18 residues. The V and J ends lost 3 bases and 1 base, in that order; junction bases with no gene match: 6. CDR1 SGHTA and CDR2 FQGTGA come from the germline V gene. CDR3 region: CASSFSSGRYSGANVLTF. CDR3 in DNA: TGTGCCAGCAGCTTTAGTAGCGGGAGGTATTCTGGGGCCAACGTCCTGACTTTC.

The chain has TRBV9 and TRBJ2-1, with 8 bases aligning to TRBD1. The germline V gene encodes CDR1 SGDLS and CDR2 YYNGEE. The CDR3 runs to 15 residues. V dropped 3 bases and J dropped 7; count of bases not matched to a gene: 9. CDR3 bases: TGTGCCAGCAGCGCAGCCGACAGGGGTGGTAATGAGCAGTTCTTC. This encodes CASSAADRGGNEQFF.

This chain uses TRBV9 with TRBJ2-7; maybe TRBD1 (6 bases). The V and J ends lost 0 bases and 4 bases respectively, with 17 bases between them. Germline CDR1 reads SGDLS; CDR2 reads YYNGEE. The CDR3 totals 16 residues. CDR3 coding DNA: TGTGCCAGCAGCGTAGAACCCATCACAGGGACGTACGAGCAGTACTTC. Its protein is CASSVEPITGTYEQYF.

The chain uses TRBV7-6 and TRBJ2-3; TRBD2 matches at 8 bases. Per germline, CDR1 SGHVS and CDR2 FNYEAQ. This CDR3 region has 16 residues. J was trimmed by 3 bases and V by 4 bases; bases with no gene match: 9. The CDR3 region is CASSSRGGRNTDTQYF. CDR3 bases: TGTGCCAGCAGCTCCCGCGGCGGGAGGAATACAGATACGCAGTATTTT.